This TCR beta chain was retrieved from a study of cytomegalovirus exposure and HLA in healthy donors. For the study at large: About 85 million unique TCRs from HLA-typed donors were held in an early release of data.

Trimming took 4 bases from V and 4 from J; bases not matched to a gene: 6. This CDR3 has 14 residues. CDR1 LGHNA and CDR2 YNFKEQ come from the germline V gene. Though probably carrying unrecorded immune exposures, donors were nominally healthy at sampling. This clone has only one observation. As yet, its antigen is unknown. Use of 60 Vbeta and 13 Jbeta primers characterized the PCR. Data came from immunoSEQ multiplex PCR; TCRdb stores just in-frame clones and leaves some out. The data contain 98,000 or so clones, approximately 80% of them singletons. Study results and caveats: Some TCR beta chains (roughly 150 of them) were listed as cytomegalovirus-associated.

The chain has TRBV4-2 and TRBJ2-5; 7 nucleotides line up with TRBD1. This clonotype was obtained from a man in his fifties or sixties in good health and CMV-seropositive. The sample was PBMCs. CDR3 in amino acids: CASSPPGTVETQYF. DNA of the CDR3: TGTGCCAGCAGCCCACCCGGGACAGTAGAGACCCAGTACTTC.